The 23 T cell receptor beta chains given below trace back to one sample, sequenced in a study of blood T cell repertoires in COVID-19. Produced via immunoSEQ multiplex PCR; TCRdb's table is partial and in-frame only. Of 30,000 to 40,000 clones detected, 80% to 85% appear once; the ten largest clones hold under 2%. The sequenced material came from peripheral blood. The origin of the receptors is a man aged 60 to 69 with COVID-19, enrolled during active disease.

This chain uses TRBV28 with TRBJ2-7; 8 bases fit TRBD1. The CDR3 spans 16 residues. Germline CDR1 is MDHEN and CDR2 is SYDVKM. The V and J ends lost 1 base and 7 bases, in that order; junction bases with no gene match: 12. Written as DNA, the CDR3 is TGTGCCAGCAGTTTATTTGGGACGCAGGGGGCGCGGGAGCAGTACTTC. Protein product: CASSLFGTQGAREQYF. Variable domain in full (rest from reference TRBV28 and TRBJ2-7): DVKVTQSSRYLVKRTGEKVFLECVQDMDHENMFWYRQDPGLGLRLIYFSYDVKMKEKGDIPEGYSVSREKKERFSLILESASTNQTSMYLCASSLFGTQGAREQYFGPGTRLTVT.

The rearrangement links TRBV5-1 to TRBJ1-4; possibly TRBD1 for D (6 bases). This CDR3 has 12 amino acids. The germline V gene has CDR1 SGHRS and CDR2 YFSETQ. V dropped 4 bases and J dropped 8 bases, with 9 bases sitting between them. The CDR3 DNA is TGCGCCAGCAGCCTCAGGGGCGAAAAACTGTTTTTT. Amino acids: CASSLRGEKLFF.

J is TRBJ1-1 and V is TRBV9; TRBD1 aligns across 7 bases. CDR1 and CDR2 from the germline V gene are SGDLS and YYNGEE. This CDR3 comprises 14 residues. V shed 4 bases, J shed 1 base, and the junction held 4 bases outside the gene matches. The CDR3 region is CASSSRGQNTEAFF. The CDR3 DNA reads TGTGCCAGCAGCTCGAGGGGGCAGAACACTGAAGCTTTCTTT.

V is TRBV4-2 and J is TRBJ1-1; the D gene is possibly TRBD1 (6 bases). CDR1 is LGHNA and CDR2 is YNFKEQ in the germline V gene. The CDR3 has 16 amino acids. V was cut by 3 bases and J by 1 base, with 15 bases left in between. The CDR3 here is CASSQGGRESNTEAFF. CDR3 nucleotides: TGTGCCAGCAGCCAGGGGGGGCGGGAATCGAACACTGAAGCTTTCTTT.

V usage is TRBV2 and J usage is TRBJ2-5, with 14 bases aligning to TRBD2. V was clipped by 5 bases and J by 5 bases; unmatched bases: 10. The CDR3 extends over 17 amino acids. The germline V gene has CDR1 SNHLY and CDR2 FYNNEI. CDR3 sequence: CASSPGTSGSAPETQYF. Here the CDR3 DNA reads TGTGCCAGCAGTCCCGGGACTAGCGGGAGTGCACCGGAGACCCAGTACTTC. Based on the CDR3 plus reference TRBV2 and TRBJ2-5, the full variable domain is EPEVTQTPSHQVTQMGQEVILRCVPISNHLYFYWYRQILGQKVEFLVSFYNNEISEKSEIFDDQFSVERPDGSNFTLKIRSTKLEDSAMYFCASSPGTSGSAPETQYFGPGTRLLVL.

The J gene is TRBJ1-1, the V gene TRBV9; no definite D call. This CDR3 spans 11 amino acids. The germline CDR1 and CDR2 sequences are SGDLS and YYNGEE. With 4 bases removed from V and 3 bases from J, the gap between germline ends came to 4 bases. This CDR3 is CASSSDTEAFF. CDR3 in DNA: TGTGCCAGCAGCTCTGACACTGAAGCTTTCTTT.

This clone was seen once. CDR3: CASSASSTNTGELFF. CDR3 DNA: TGTGCCAGCAGCGCCTCCTCGACTAACACCGGGGAGCTGTTTTTT. V and J are TRBV5-4 and TRBJ2-2; D call uncertain. The germline gives CDR1 SGHNT, CDR2 YYREEE (reference sequence). Trimming removed 4 bases at V and 2 bases at J, with 12 bases between. CDR3 size: 15 residues.

The chain links TRBV11-3 to TRBJ2-3, with D maybe TRBD2 (6 bases). This CDR3 comprises 15 residues. The V and J ends lost 0 bases and 3 bases respectively, with 10 bases between them. CDR1 is SGHNT, CDR2 YENEEA, per germline. The CDR3 sequence: CASSLEGRGTDTQYF. The CDR3 region has the DNA TGTGCCAGCAGCTTAGAGGGCCGGGGGACAGATACGCAGTATTTT.

V and J are TRBV28 and TRBJ2-5, with a possible D match to TRBD2 (7 bases). Germline V gene data show CDR1 as MDHEN and CDR2 as SYDVKM. CDR3 length: 14 residues. V was shortened by 8 bases and J by 3 bases, with 16 bases between the two germline ends. CDR3 amino acids: CASARGGFEETQYF. DNA for the CDR3: TGTGCCAGCGCTAGGGGGGGGTTTGAAGAGACCCAGTACTTC.

The chain couples TRBV5-1 to TRBJ1-1, with a tentative D call TRBD1 (5 bases). V gave up 4 bases and J gave up 0 bases, with 7 bases separating them. Germline values: CDR1 SGHRS, CDR2 YFSETQ. The CDR3 loop spans 13 amino acids. The CDR3 DNA reads TGCGCCAGCAGCCTCAGGGTGAACACTGAAGCTTTCTTT. Translated, it gives CASSLRVNTEAFF.

V and J are TRBV27 and TRBJ2-7; D is ambiguous. Trimming removed 2 bases at V and 6 bases at J, with 5 bases between. Germline loops: CDR1 MNHEY, CDR2 SMNVEV (reference sequence). The CDR3 covers 11 residues. CDR3 DNA sequence: TGTGCCAGCAGTTTAGGCCTCGAGCAGTACTTC. Amino acid sequence: CASSLGLEQYF.

The chain's CDR3 is CASRERRARASYGYTF. The CDR3 DNA sequence: TGTGCCAGCAGGGAGCGGAGGGCTCGAGCCTCCTATGGCTACACCTTC. This chain connects TRBV2 to TRBJ1-2; D is uncertain. Germline V gene sequence: CDR1 SNHLY, CDR2 FYNNEI. The CDR3 consists of 16 residues. The germline V and J ends were trimmed by 6 bases and 4 bases, with 21 bases remaining between them. The variable domain in full, completed from reference TRBV2 and TRBJ1-2, reads EPEVTQTPSHQVTQMGQEVILRCVPISNHLYFYWYRQILGQKVEFLVSFYNNEISEKSEIFDDQFSVERPDGSNFTLKIRSTKLEDSAMYFCASRERRARASYGYTFGSGTRLTVV.

The rearrangement uses TRBV28 and TRBJ1-4; a possible D gene is TRBD1 (6 bases). The CDR3 loop spans 13 amino acids. CDR1 and CDR2 (germline): MDHEN, SYDVKM. The V end lost 4 bases, the J end lost 12 bases, and 15 bases lay between the germline ends. The DNA for the CDR3 is TGTGCCAGCAGTTGGACAGCCTTGGGTGAACTGTTTTTT. This encodes CASSWTALGELFF.

The gene calls are TRBV5-4 and TRBJ2-1; TRBD1 is a possible D gene (5 bases). The CDR3 loop spans 15 amino acids. Trimming took off 3 bases at V and 3 bases at J, with 13 bases between the two ends. Germline V CDR1 and CDR2: SGHNT, YYREEE (reference sequence). CDR3 coding DNA: TGTGCCAGCAGCTCTGGACATTCGGGCTACAATGAGCAGTTCTTC. This gives the protein CASSSGHSGYNEQFF. Filled out from reference TRBV5-4 and TRBJ2-1, the complete variable domain reads ETGVTQSPTHLIKTRGQQVTLRCSSQSGHNTVSWYQQALGQGPQFIFQYYREEENGRGNFPPRFSGLQFPNYSSELNVNALELDDSALYLCASSSGHSGYNEQFFGPGTRLTVL.

The chain combines TRBV7-9 with TRBJ1-1; D is uncertain. V was cut by 6 bases and J by 3 bases, with 11 bases left in between. CDR1 is SEHNR and CDR2 is FQNEAQ in the germline V gene (reference sequence). CDR3 length equals 13 residues. The CDR3 here is CASRSPADTEAFF. The CDR3, as DNA: TGTGCCAGCAGATCGCCCGCGGACACTGAAGCTTTCTTT.

The rearrangement joins TRBV5-1 to TRBJ1-2; D remains unclear. V was shortened by 0 bases and J by 6 bases, with 15 bases between the two germline ends. CDR3 length: 15 amino acids. Germline V lookup: CDR1 SGHRS, CDR2 YFSETQ. Here the CDR3 reads CASSLGNPESDGYTF. As DNA, the CDR3 is TGCGCCAGCAGCTTGGGTAATCCAGAGAGCGATGGCTACACCTTC.

This clone was detected only a few times. The chain is built from TRBV10-3 and TRBJ1-5; 7 bases align to TRBD1. CDR1 is ENHRY and CDR2 is SYGVKD in the germline V gene. J gave up 2 bases and V 10 bases, and 5 bases lay outside the gene matches. This CDR3 has 13 residues. The chain's CDR3 is CATAGQGNQPQHF. DNA of the CDR3: TGTGCCACCGCCGGACAGGGCAATCAGCCCCAGCATTTT.

This CDR3 is CASSFPRAEQYF. The CDR3 nucleotides are TGTGCCAGCAGCTTCCCAAGAGCCGAGCAGTACTTC. The chain recombines TRBV11-2 with TRBJ2-7; D ambiguous. Looked up from germline, CDR1 is SGHAT and CDR2 is FQNNGV. The CDR3 is made up of 12 amino acids. The V end was cut by 3 bases, the J end by 6 bases, with 9 bases between.

The gene calls are TRBV18 and TRBJ2-3; 8 positions agree with TRBD1. The length of the CDR3 is 14 residues. V was pared by 6 bases and J by 5 bases, with 7 bases of the junction left unmatched. Germline CDR1 is KGHSH and CDR2 is LQKENI. The DNA for the CDR3 is TGTGCCAGCTCCCAGGGGGCCCGGCAAGATACGCAGTATTTT. The encoded protein is CASSQGARQDTQYF. The whole variable domain, filled in from reference TRBV18 and TRBJ2-3, reads NAGVMQNPRHLVRRRGQEARLRCSPMKGHSHVYWYRQLPEEGLKFMVYLQKENIIDESGMPKERFSAEFPKEGPSILRIQQVVRGDSAAYFCASSQGARQDTQYFGPGTRLTVL.

This CDR3 reads CASSRTRQGGYTF. The CDR3 DNA reads as TGTGCCAGCAGCCGGACACGGCAAGGTGGCTACACCTTC. V gene TRBV3-1 (or the pseudogene TRBV3-2) combines with J gene TRBJ1-2, with a weak D call TRBD1 (5 bases). V shed 4 bases and J shed 7 bases, with 13 bases lying between them. The CDR3 spans 13 residues. Germline loops: CDR1 LGHDT, CDR2 YNNKEL (reference sequence).

This clone was counted a single time. This chain joins TRBV28 and TRBJ1-2; 9 positions match TRBD1. V dropped 2 bases and J dropped 2; count of bases not matched to a gene: 3. CDR3 length: 15 amino acids. Germline lookup yields CDR1 MDHEN and CDR2 SYDVKM. In nucleotides, the CDR3 is TGTGCCAGCAGTTTAGGGACAGGGAGCAACTATGGCTACACCTTC. This encodes CASSLGTGSNYGYTF.

In its sample, this clone was seen once. V usage is TRBV18 and J usage is TRBJ1-1, with TRBD1 matching over 9 bases. CDR3 size: 18 residues. The junction had 12 bases not matched to a gene; V was cut back by 3 bases and J by 1 base. Germline assignment: CDR1 KGHSH and CDR2 LQKENI. The CDR3 DNA reads TGTGCCAGCTCACCCATCTTATCGACAGGGGGACAGAACACTGAAGCTTTCTTT. As protein: CASSPILSTGGQNTEAFF.

This rearrangement joins TRBV28 to TRBJ1-3, with 7 bases matching TRBD1. V gave up 7 bases and J gave up 4 bases; unmatched junction bases: 7. Germline V gene lookup returns CDR1 MDHEN and CDR2 SYDVKM. This CDR3 has 14 residues. CDR3 nucleotides: TGTGCCAGCACGGCAGGGGGTATCGGAAACACCATATATTTT. Its protein product is CASTAGGIGNTIYF. Variable domain in full (rest from reference TRBV28 and TRBJ1-3): DVKVTQSSRYLVKRTGEKVFLECVQDMDHENMFWYRQDPGLGLRLIYFSYDVKMKEKGDIPEGYSVSREKKERFSLILESASTNQTSMYLCASTAGGIGNTIYFGEGSWLTVV.